This entry is about one T cell receptor (beta chain). The length of the CDR3 is 15 residues. V shed 6 bases and J shed 2 bases, with 14 bases lying between them. Germline V gives CDR1 MGHRA, CDR2 YSYEKL. This sample is drawn from a study of blood T cell repertoires in COVID-19. Study information: Acute and convalescent COVID-19 specimens originated in the United States, Italy and Spain. The analysed material was cDNA or gDNA that came from T cells, B-cell-depleted T cells, or PBMCs.

In the original analysis: Amplification from reference gene primers served as the basis for estimated nucleated cell counts. The method was immunoSEQ multiplex PCR; TCRdb's version includes in-frame clones alone and lacks a portion of them. That table is the source of V, J and clone size, and D and trimming were worked out from the DNA. Here the sample spans 150,000 to 200,000 clones, about 88% being singletons. This clonotype originated in a man between 65 and 85 years old with active or convalescent COVID-19. This chain joins TRBV4-1 and TRBJ2-1; D is possibly TRBD2 (7 bases). The sequencing input was peripheral blood. CDR3 sequence (DNA): TGCGCCAGCAGTAAAACGGGGGGCCCCTACAATGAGCAGTTCTTC. Protein sequence: CASSKTGGPYNEQFF.